The 24 T cell receptor beta chains below all came from one sample that was sequenced in a study of blood T cells in healthy people across ages (dated by TCRdb to between 2014 and 2016). Library preparation used 5' RACE. These reads were obtained on an Illumina HiSeq 2500. A second roughly 6 to 12 cycle PCR used a sample-barcoded 5' primer and a J-beta primer mix. The public reads were run again by TCRdb, first through fastp at Q25 and then through MiXCR, and only productive beta chains were kept. Rows are combined by CDR3 protein, so each entry shows the most common genes and DNA. In this sample the table shows 850,000 or so distinct CDR3 sequences, less than 35% of which occur a single time. 17% of the sample goes to the ten largest clones. The sample was blood. These receptors were collected from a woman aged 80 or over in good health.

This clonotype has a count of ten or more. V is TRBV12-3 or TRBV12-4 and J is TRBJ1-5; 9 bases are a match to TRBD1. Germline trimming cut 3 bases from V and 7 bases from J; bases unmatched to any gene: 7. This CDR3 region has 15 residues. The CDR3 loop is CASSLQQGANQPQHF. CDR3 nucleotide sequence: TGTGCCAGCAGTTTGCAACAGGGGGCTAACCAGCCCCAGCATTTT.

V is TRBV20-1 and J is TRBJ1-1; 11 positions agree with TRBD1. This CDR3 region has 15 residues. The trim removed 3 bases at V and 9 bases at J, leaving 12 bases unmatched. Germline lookup yields CDR1 DFQATT and CDR2 SNEGSKA (reference sequence). The CDR3: CSASRDRGLGSQAFF. The CDR3 nucleotides are TGCAGTGCTAGCCGGGACAGGGGGTTAGGGTCTCAAGCTTTCTTT.

This clonotype was detected a few times. The chain uses TRBV6-2 or TRBV6-3 and TRBJ1-2; the D gene is possibly TRBD1 (5 bases). V was pared by 5 bases and J by 6 bases, with 19 bases between. The CDR3 extends over 15 amino acids. Germline lookup yields CDR1 MNHEY and CDR2 SVGEGT. CDR3 residues: CASSNYRQPKNGYTF. The CDR3 DNA follows: TGTGCCAGCAGTAACTACCGACAGCCAAAGAATGGCTACACCTTC.

This clonotype was counted many times. The rearrangement joins TRBV6-2 or TRBV6-3 to TRBJ2-1; 7 bases align to TRBD2. Germline assignment: CDR1 MNHEY and CDR2 SVGEGT. CDR3 length equals 14 residues. Losses at the gene ends were 7 bases for V and 7 bases for J; bases not matched to a gene: 10. The CDR3 protein is CASNLRGSGNEQFF. For the CDR3, the DNA is TGTGCCAGCAACCTGCGGGGGTCGGGGAATGAGCAGTTCTTC.

This clonotype has at least ten counts. The chain uses TRBV6-2 or TRBV6-3 and TRBJ2-3, with unresolved D. CDR3 length: 14 residues. Between the trimmed V and J ends, which lost 8 bases and 0 bases, there was a span of 12 bases. CDR1 MNHEY and CDR2 SVGEGT come from the germline V gene. CDR3: CASSGYTSTDTQYF. Here the CDR3 DNA reads TGTGCCAGCTCCGGTTATACTAGCACAGATACGCAGTATTTT.

This clonotype was observed many times. This chain links TRBV5-1 with TRBJ2-1; 8 bases align to TRBD2. The length of the CDR3 is 16 residues. The germline CDR1 and CDR2 sequences are SGHRS and YFSETQ. The trim removed 4 bases at V and 2 bases at J, leaving 8 bases unmatched. The CDR3 here is CASSPGGGGPYNEQFF. As DNA, the CDR3 is TGCGCCAGCAGCCCGGGGGGCGGGGGGCCCTACAATGAGCAGTTCTTC.

Points on this clonotype: The junction departs from the called germline gene at one end, perhaps through a read error. The chain employs TRBV7-9 and TRBJ2-2, with TRBD1 matching over 7 bases. This CDR3 region has 15 residues. Germline CDR1 and CDR2: SEHNR and FQNEAQ (reference sequence). The DNA for the CDR3 is TGTACCAGCAGCCGCCCGGGACAGATTACCGGGGAGCTGTTTTTT. It translates to CTSSRPGQITGELFF.

Concerning this clonotype itself: At one end, the junction sequence differs from germline, possibly due to a read error. The chain carries TRBV20-1 and TRBJ1-5; D unclear. This CDR3 region has 16 residues. The germline CDR1 and CDR2 sequences are DFQATT and SNEGSKA (reference sequence). The CDR3 spells CSARDEPSTTNQPQHF. In DNA form, the CDR3 reads TGCAGTGCCAGAGATGAACCATCAACAACAAATCAGCCCCAGCATTTT.

This chain connects TRBV7-9 to TRBJ1-1; D ambiguous. The CDR3 has 16 residues. Germline V gives CDR1 SEHNR, CDR2 FQNEAQ (reference sequence). The V end lost 5 bases, the J end lost 4 bases, and 20 bases lay between the germline ends. In DNA, the CDR3 is TGTGCCAGCAGCGATTTGGGTTTTATGGCAGCCACTGAAGCTTTCTTT. Residues: CASSDLGFMAATEAFF.

In this sample, this clonotype turned up a few times. The chain has TRBV20-1 and TRBJ2-3; TRBD2 agrees at 14 bases. The CDR3 totals 16 residues. J gave up 3 bases and V 4 bases, and 6 bases lay outside the gene matches. The germline V gene encodes CDR1 DFQATT and CDR2 SNEGSKA (reference sequence). CDR3 bases: TGCAGTGCTACCCGGACTAGCGGGGGGCCGACAGATACGCAGTATTTT. It codes for CSATRTSGGPTDTQYF.

This clonotype was picked up a small number of times. This rearrangement joins TRBV18 to TRBJ2-5; D is uncertain. The CDR3 runs to 17 residues. Germline V gene sequence: CDR1 KGHSH, CDR2 LQKENI. V lost 0 bases to trimming and J lost 7 bases, with 21 bases between them. The CDR3 sequence is CASSPPPQIRGARTQYF. For the CDR3, the DNA is TGTGCCAGCTCACCACCACCACAGATCCGTGGCGCGCGGACCCAGTACTTC. The full variable domain, with the rest looked up from reference TRBV18 and TRBJ2-5, is NAGVMQNPRHLVRRRGQEARLRCSPMKGHSHVYWYRQLPEEGLKFMVYLQKENIIDESGMPKERFSAEFPKEGPSILRIQQVVRGDSAAYFCASSPPPQIRGARTQYFGPGTRLLVL.

DNA of the CDR3: TGCAGCGTTGGGGACCTCTATGGTGAGCAGTTCTTC. Translation: CSVGDLYGEQFF. The chain has TRBV29-1 and TRBJ2-1; D tentatively reads TRBD1 or TRBD2 (5 bases each). The V and J ends lost 4 bases and 9 bases respectively, with 13 bases between them. This CDR3 is 12 amino acids long. Germline V gene lookup returns CDR1 SQVTM and CDR2 ANQGSEA.

Remarks on this clonotype: This could be a read error, since a much larger clone is one nucleotide away. The chain has TRBV6-2 or TRBV6-3 and TRBJ2-3; D unclear. This CDR3 region has 14 residues. In germline, CDR1 is MNHEY, CDR2 SVGEGT. Trimming cost V 2 bases and J 4 bases, with 10 bases left between them. The DNA of the CDR3 is TGTGCCAGCAGTTACATAGGACGGTCAGATACGCAGTATTTT. The encoded protein is CASSYIGRSDTQYF.

This clonotype was counted only a few times. The rearrangement joins TRBV24-1 to TRBJ2-1, with TRBD1 matching over 9 bases. V shed 2 bases, J shed 7 bases, and the junction held 14 bases outside the gene matches. The CDR3 covers 18 residues. Germline V gene lookup returns CDR1 KGHDR and CDR2 SFDVKD. CDR3 loop: CATSDSHPGQGLGNEQFF. Here the CDR3 DNA reads TGTGCCACCAGTGATTCCCACCCGGGACAGGGTCTAGGAAATGAGCAGTTCTTC.

A note on this clonotype: Given the absence of the conserved phenylalanine or tryptophan at the CDR3 end, a read error is likely. V usage is TRBV6-5 and J usage is TRBJ1-6; no definite D call. The CDR3 totals 15 residues. Trimming removed 0 bases at V and 8 bases at J, with 11 bases between. Germline V lookup: CDR1 MNHEY, CDR2 SVGAGI. The CDR3 DNA follows: TGTGCCAGCAGTTACTCGAACGGGGTAGATTCACCCCTCCACTGT. It encodes CASSYSNGVDSPLHC.

This clonotype appeared a few times. This sequence may be a read error, since a much larger clone differs from it by one base. CDR3 nucleotide sequence: TGTGCCAGCCTATCTCAAGCGGGGGCCCTCAGGGGGGTGACCCAGTACTTC. It codes for CASLSQAGALRGVTQYF. This sequence joins TRBV7-2 and TRBJ2-7; the D gene is possibly TRBD2 (8 bases). The J call may not be correct, given that the DNA end is closer to TRBJ2-5. There are 17 residues in the CDR3. Looked up from germline, CDR1 is SGHTA and CDR2 is FQGNSA.

The rearrangement links TRBV7-2 to TRBJ2-3; no clear D gene. The germline V gene has CDR1 SGHTA and CDR2 FQGNSA. The CDR3 totals 13 residues. Trimming shortened V by 5 bases and J by 4 bases, and 10 bases separated the two germline ends. Here the CDR3 reads CASSPQRPDTQYF. The CDR3 coding sequence is TGTGCCAGCAGCCCCCAACGACCAGATACGCAGTATTTT.

The J gene is TRBJ2-3, the V gene TRBV9; D gene ambiguous. The ends were cut back, 0 bases at V and 5 bases at J, with 10 bases in the middle. CDR1 and CDR2 (germline): SGDLS, YYNGEE. The CDR3 loop spans 14 amino acids. DNA for the CDR3: TGTGCCAGCAGCGTAGAGGCAGCGCAAGATACGCAGTATTTT. Protein: CASSVEAAQDTQYF.

For this clonotype: A much larger clone lies one base from this, so it may be a read error. The rearrangement links TRBV20-1 to TRBJ2-6, with 7 bases lining up with TRBD1. CDR3 length: 14 amino acids. CDR1 and CDR2 from the germline V gene are DFQATT and SNEGSKA (reference sequence). The CDR3 region has the DNA TGCAGTGCTAGCGAGGGGGCTGGGGCCAACGTCCGGACTTTC. It is translated as CSASEGAGANVRTF.

This clonotype was seen ten or more times. The chain carries TRBV5-1 and TRBJ1-2; the D gene is possibly TRBD1 (6 bases). From germline, CDR1 is SGHRS and CDR2 YFSETQ. This CDR3 is 13 amino acids long. Trimming left V 2 bases short and J 2 bases short, with 7 bases between. The DNA for the CDR3 is TGCGCCAGCAGCTTTACAGGGAACTATGGCTACACCTTC. It encodes CASSFTGNYGYTF.

This clonotype occurred a few times. Compared with germline, one end of the junction differs, possibly owing to a read error. This chain links TRBV12-3 or TRBV12-4 with TRBJ1-6, with 7 bases lining up with TRBD1. The CDR3 totals 15 residues. CDR3 nucleotides: TGTGCCAGCAGTCCTCGACAGGGTGGAAGTTCACCCCCCCACTTT. This encodes CASSPRQGGSSPPHF.

This clonotype was picked up many times. The rearrangement joins TRBV27 to TRBJ1-2; D gene ambiguous. CDR3 length: 15 amino acids. Germline CDR1 is MNHEY and CDR2 is SMNVEV (reference sequence). Trimming left V 2 bases short and J 4 bases short, with 14 bases between. The CDR3: CASSLDPTEFYGYTF. CDR3 DNA sequence: TGTGCCAGCAGTTTAGATCCTACAGAATTCTATGGCTACACCTTC.

This clonotype was recorded at least ten times. The chain has TRBV20-1 and TRBJ2-5; D unclear. There are 14 residues in the CDR3. Trimming removed 0 bases at V and 1 base at J, with 9 bases between. Germline loops: CDR1 DFQATT, CDR2 SNEGSKA (reference sequence). The CDR3 reads CSARDVTIQETQYF. DNA of the CDR3: TGCAGTGCTAGAGACGTGACGATCCAAGAGACCCAGTACTTC.

A word on this clonotype: A much larger clone lies one base from this, so it may be a read error. J is TRBJ1-2 and V is TRBV30, with D possibly matching TRBD1 (6 bases). The CDR3 is 12 amino acids. CDR1 is GTSNPN and CDR2 is SVGIG in the germline V gene (reference sequence). V was clipped by 8 bases and J by 8 bases, with 18 bases between them. For the CDR3, the DNA is TGTGCCCGGAACGGGGGGCCCAGGGGCTACACCTTC. It translates to CARNGGPRGYTF.